This T cell receptor beta chain was recorded in a study of B cell selection in AIRE deficiency. Study-wide results and caveats: Of some 4,000 shared Treg TCRbeta sequences, 31.6% were healthy-donor-only and 9.3% patient-only. Shorter CDR3s marked shared Treg sequences, biased toward few non-templated insertions.

Comments on this clone: The antigen is undetermined.

The method was immunoSEQ multiplex PCR; TCRdb's version includes in-frame clones alone and lacks a portion of them. The data show around 20,000 clones, about 94% seen once. Regulatory T cells were sorted as CD4+CD25hiCD127low/negative cells. The CDR3 is 16 amino acids. Germline loops: CDR1 GTSNPN, CDR2 SVGIG (reference sequence). Trimming at V came to 2 bases and at J to 0 bases, leaving 10 bases not matched to a gene. The origin of this receptor is a human donor with AIRE deficiency. Input material: Tregs sorted from PBMCs. The gene calls are TRBV30 and TRBJ2-7; 7 nucleotides agree with TRBD1. The CDR3 sequence: CAWSRWGTAHSYEQYF. The CDR3 DNA sequence: TGTGCCTGGAGTAGGTGGGGGACAGCTCACTCCTACGAGCAGTACTTC.